This TCR beta chain originates from a study of cytomegalovirus exposure and HLA in healthy donors. Study-level points and caveats: Published work reported that the classifier diagnosed cytomegalovirus status with high specificity and sensitivity. According to an earlier analysis, most TCR beta V segments yielded productive rearrangements about 87% or about 30% of the time. The study listed some 160 cytomegalovirus-associated TCR beta chains. Later on, a genetic analysis was performed. It linked a missense variant in DCLRE1C with V- and J-gene trimming of TCR beta.

The PCR employed 60 Vbeta primers together with 13 Jbeta primers. Repertoires were generated with immunoSEQ multiplex PCR, while TCRdb's copy carries only in-frame clones and drops some. Among approximately 190,000 clones listed, about 80% were seen once. Points on this clone: The antigen is undetermined.

The ends were cut back, 4 bases at V and 7 bases at J, with 20 bases in the middle. The CDR3 loop spans 17 amino acids. Germline V gives CDR1 MNHNS, CDR2 SASEGT. The sequenced material came from PBMCs. The chain employs TRBV6-1 and TRBJ1-6; D possibly corresponds to TRBD1 (5 bases). The sequence came from a man aged 40-49 years in good health and CMV-seropositive. The CDR3 loop reads CASSGTTPAGGNSPLHF. CDR3 nucleotide sequence: TGTGCCAGCAGTGGGACCACTCCGGCCGGGGGAAATTCACCCCTCCACTTT.